This TCR beta chain was sequenced in a study of shared clonotypes between healthy human individuals. Germline CDR1 is SGHTA and CDR2 is FQGNSA. The CDR3 runs 14 residues. Trimming took off 5 bases at V and 3 bases at J, with 10 bases between the two ends. Into CD45RA+ naive and CD45RA-negative memory subsets, the CD4+ cells were split. Assay used: immunoSEQ multiplex PCR; TCRdb lists only in-frame clones, some missing. The data contain approximately 2.1 million clones, approximately 95% of them singletons. The specimen was naive CD4+ T cells from PBMCs. Indicated subset: CD45RA+ positively selected. The chain uses TRBV7-2 and TRBJ2-2; no clear D. This sequence was found in a man between 18 and 29 years old in good health. Some clones in this sample may be carry-over from other donors' samples. The CDR3 sequence: CASSVLRDTGELFF. The DNA of the CDR3 is TGTGCCAGCAGCGTCCTACGGGACACCGGGGAGCTGTTTTTT.